Listed below are T cell receptor beta chains from one sample, sequenced in a study of Ad26.COV2.S vaccination and SARS-CoV-2 variants. The table came from immunoSEQ multiplex PCR; TCRdb's copy has only in-frame clones and leaves some out. Among 380,000 or so clones listed, roughly 80% were seen once. Material: peripheral blood, obtained in a trial of Ad26.COV2.S vaccine versus placebo. Receptor source: a person between 18 and 65 years old who received the Ad26.COV2.S COVID-19 vaccine or a placebo. The CDR3 runs from the conserved cysteine through the conserved F or W.

v_call cdr3_aa
TRBV5-6 CASSNHRGPREAFF
TRBV5-1 CASSLPPGHPRGGAGNEQFF
TRBV3-1/TRBV3-2 CASSQDSAGREQFF
TRBV24-1 CATSSQEPNQPQHF
TRBV12-3/TRBV12-4 CASSFGQRLNF
TRBV6-5 CASSYRPRNEQFF
TRBV28 CASSIAGQGLADTQYF
TRBV6-5 CASRDRGWNEKLFF
TRBV2 CASKKGQGPYEQYF
TRBV6-6 CASSHRTRTSGGSNSYNEQFF
TRBV4-2 CASTADNGELFF
TRBV6-5 CASSYPTGAGEQFF
TRBV10-1 CASSVTSGSTDTQYF
TRBV10-3 CAISTDRGGTEAFF
TRBV19 CASREGTSGWNEQFF
TRBV19 CASSPQEGGKETQYF
TRBV6-6 CASSSPRLAHEQFF
TRBV7-9 CASSLDRGSTVQYF
TRBV25-1 CASSEGWAGGMNTEAFF
TRBV19 CASKNGELFF
TRBV5-5 CASSLSTERISPLHF
TRBV7-9 CASSLGSSYNSPLHF
TRBV11-2 CASSSRAGELFF